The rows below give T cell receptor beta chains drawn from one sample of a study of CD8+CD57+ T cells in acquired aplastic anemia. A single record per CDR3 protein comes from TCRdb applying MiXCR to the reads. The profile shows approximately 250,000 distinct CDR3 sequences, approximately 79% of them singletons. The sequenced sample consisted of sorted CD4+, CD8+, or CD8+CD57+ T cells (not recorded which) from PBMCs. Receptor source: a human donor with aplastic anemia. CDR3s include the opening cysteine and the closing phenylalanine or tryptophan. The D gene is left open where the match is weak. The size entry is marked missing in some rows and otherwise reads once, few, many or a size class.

CDR3 DNA: TGTGCCAGCAGCTTAGATCTTACAGTGACCACTGAAGCTTTCTTT; CDR3 protein: CASSLDLTVTTEAFF; J gene: TRBJ1-1; V gene: TRBV5-1; CDR3 length: 15; clone size: .; D gene: .
CDR3 DNA: TGTGCCATCAGTGATAGACAGGGCATCTCCTGCGAGCAGTACTTC; CDR3 protein: CAISDRQGISCEQYF; J gene: TRBJ2-7; V gene: TRBV10-3; CDR3 length: 15; clone size: few; D gene: TRBD1
CDR3 DNA: TGTGCCAGCAGCTTAGCGTCCACACCCCTGCCCCAGCATTTT; CDR3 protein: CASSLASTPLPQHF; J gene: TRBJ1-5; V gene: TRBV7-2; CDR3 length: 14; clone size: .; D gene: .
CDR3 DNA: TGTGCCAGCAGCTTTGAAAGAAGCGGGGGGAAGCAGGAGTTC; CDR3 protein: CASSFERSGGKQEF; J gene: TRBJ2-7; V gene: TRBV7-9; CDR3 length: 14; clone size: .; D gene: TRBD2
CDR3 DNA: TGTGCCAGCAGGGTTAGCGGGGGTGAGCAGTTCTTC; CDR3 protein: CASRVSGGEQFF; J gene: TRBJ2-1; V gene: TRBV2; CDR3 length: 12; clone size: .; D gene: TRBD2
CDR3 DNA: TGTGCCAGTAGTATAGCTGGCACTGCCTACAATGAGCAGTTCTTC; CDR3 protein: CASSIAGTAYNEQFF; J gene: TRBJ2-1; V gene: TRBV19; CDR3 length: 15; clone size: .; D gene: .
CDR3 DNA: TGTGCCAGCGGAAGAGCTGGGAGCATTCAGTACTTGTACTTC; CDR3 protein: CASGRAGSIQYLYF; J gene: TRBJ2-5; V gene: TRBV9; CDR3 length: 14; clone size: .; D gene: .
CDR3 DNA: TGTGCCAGCAGTTTAATTCAGTCCAATCAGCCCCAGCATTTT; CDR3 protein: CASSLIQSNQPQHF; J gene: TRBJ1-5; V gene: TRBV28; CDR3 length: 14; clone size: once; D gene: .
CDR3 DNA: TGTGCCAGCAGCTTCGGGGGCCTAGCCGATGCGCAGTACTTT; CDR3 protein: CASSFGGLADAQYF; J gene: TRBJ2-3; V gene: TRBV15; CDR3 length: 14; clone size: .; D gene: .
CDR3 DNA: TGTGCCAGCAGCTCGGGACTAACTAATGAAAAACTGTTTTTT; CDR3 protein: CASSSGLTNEKLFF; J gene: TRBJ1-4; V gene: TRBV7-3; CDR3 length: 14; clone size: once; D gene: .
CDR3 DNA: TGTGCCAGCAGCGAGGGGTGGACAGATAACACCGAAGCTTTCTTT; CDR3 protein: CASSEGWTDNTEAFF; J gene: TRBJ1-1; V gene: TRBV9; CDR3 length: 15; clone size: .; D gene: .
CDR3 DNA: .; CDR3 protein: CASSSGLNEQYVGPQHF; J gene: TRBJ1-5; V gene: TRBV7-2; CDR3 length: 17; clone size: .; D gene: .
CDR3 DNA: TGTGCCACCAGCATGGAGAGGGAGGGGGTCGTATATGGCTACACCTTC; CDR3 protein: CATSMEREGVVYGYTF; J gene: TRBJ1-2; V gene: TRBV15; CDR3 length: 16; clone size: .; D gene: .
CDR3 DNA: TGTGCCAGCAGTTCTGCCGGAGCTTGCGATAAGACGTATTTT; CDR3 protein: CASSSAGACDKTYF; J gene: TRBJ2-3; V gene: TRBV7-3; CDR3 length: 14; clone size: .; D gene: .
CDR3 DNA: TGTGCCAGCAGCTCCATATACTATTACGAGCAGTACTTC; CDR3 protein: CASSSIYYYEQYF; J gene: TRBJ2-7; V gene: TRBV7-9; CDR3 length: 13; clone size: few; D gene: .
CDR3 DNA: TGTGCCAGCAGGGAAGGACAGTTAGACCCTAACACAGACTTC; CDR3 protein: CASREGQLDPNTDF; J gene: TRBJ2-7; V gene: TRBV9; CDR3 length: 14; clone size: .; D gene: .
CDR3 DNA: TGTGCCAGCAGCTCAATCGACAGGGATACGCAGTATTTT; CDR3 protein: CASSSIDRDTQYF; J gene: TRBJ2-3; V gene: TRBV11-2; CDR3 length: 13; clone size: .; D gene: .
CDR3 DNA: TGCGCCAGCAGCTTGCGTTCGGACCATAATAATGGCTACACCTTC; CDR3 protein: CASSLRSDHNNGYTF; J gene: TRBJ1-2; V gene: TRBV7-2; CDR3 length: 15; clone size: .; D gene: .
CDR3 DNA: TGTGCCAGCACAAGACAGGCCAACGCCGATACGCAGTATTTT; CDR3 protein: CASTRQANADTQYF; J gene: TRBJ2-3; V gene: TRBV11-3; CDR3 length: 14; clone size: few; D gene: .
CDR3 DNA: TGTGCCAGCAGCCCCTGGACTAGCGGGACCAACTACAATGAGCAGTTCTTC; CDR3 protein: CASSPWTSGTNYNEQFF; J gene: TRBJ2-1; V gene: TRBV21-1; CDR3 length: 17; clone size: few; D gene: .
CDR3 DNA: TGTGCCAGGGGGCACGCCAGCACAGATACGCAGTATTTT; CDR3 protein: CARGHASTDTQYF; J gene: TRBJ2-3; V gene: TRBV2; CDR3 length: 13; clone size: .; D gene: .
CDR3 DNA: TGTGCCAGCAGCCCTTTCGACAGAGAAGCTTTCTTT; CDR3 protein: CASSPFDREAFF; J gene: TRBJ1-1; V gene: TRBV13; CDR3 length: 12; clone size: .; D gene: .
CDR3 DNA: TGTGCCAGCAGCTTTCAGGGCAGGGGCGGGGACTATGAGCAGTTCTTC; CDR3 protein: CASSFQGRGGDYEQFF; J gene: TRBJ2-1; V gene: TRBV9; CDR3 length: 16; clone size: .; D gene: .
CDR3 DNA: TGTGCCGGCAAGTTGGCGAGGGAGTCCCAGTACATCGTCCTGACTTTC; CDR3 protein: CAGKLARESQYIVLTF; J gene: TRBJ2-6; V gene: TRBV7-9; CDR3 length: 16; clone size: .; D gene: .
CDR3 DNA: TGTGCCAGCAGTGCACGGGACAGGGGCTTGGACTATCGCTACACCTTC; CDR3 protein: CASSARDRGLDYRYTF; J gene: TRBJ1-2; V gene: TRBV2; CDR3 length: 16; clone size: .; D gene: TRBD1
CDR3 DNA: TGTGCCAGTAGTCCCGGGACAGGGCTCACCGGGGAGCTGTTTTTT; CDR3 protein: CASSPGTGLTGELFF; J gene: TRBJ2-2; V gene: TRBV19; CDR3 length: 15; clone size: .; D gene: TRBD1